This T cell receptor beta chain was captured by sequencing in a study of graft-versus-host responses after intestinal transplantation. Between the trimmed V and J ends, which lost 5 bases and 10 bases, there was a span of 14 bases. Germline CDR1 is MNHEY and CDR2 is SMNVEV (reference sequence). The CDR3 length is 12 residues. Sequenced by immunoSEQ multiplex PCR; TCRdb stores in-frame clones only, minus some. Here the sample spans about 97,000 clones, approximately 90% being singletons. This TCR was recovered from a human patient who received an intestinal transplant, so some T cells may come from the graft donor. V usage is TRBV27 and J usage is TRBJ1-2; D gene unclear. Source: PBMCs, taken 450 to 480 days after intestinal transplant. CDR3 loop: CASSPIGRDYTF. The CDR3 bases are TGTGCCAGCAGTCCCATCGGTCGGGACTACACCTTC.